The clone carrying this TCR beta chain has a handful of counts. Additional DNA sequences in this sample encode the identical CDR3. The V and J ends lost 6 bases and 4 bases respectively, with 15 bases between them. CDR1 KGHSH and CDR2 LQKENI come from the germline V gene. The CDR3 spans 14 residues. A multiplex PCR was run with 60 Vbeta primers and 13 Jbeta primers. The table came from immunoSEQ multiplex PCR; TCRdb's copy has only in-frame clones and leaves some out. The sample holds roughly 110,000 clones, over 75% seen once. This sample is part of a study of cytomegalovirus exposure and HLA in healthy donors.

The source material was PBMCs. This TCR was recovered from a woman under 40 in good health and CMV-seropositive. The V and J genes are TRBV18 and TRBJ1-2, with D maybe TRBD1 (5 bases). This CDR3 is CASSPGQGLYGYTF. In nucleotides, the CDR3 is TGTGCCAGCTCTCCCGGACAAGGCCTCTATGGCTACACCTTC.